These 14 T cell receptor beta chains share one sample of origin, sequenced in a study of cytotoxic CD8 clonotypes in ibrutinib-treated CLL (dated by TCRdb to about 2021). The library was generated by the immunoSEQ multiplex PCR assay. TCRdb carries this immuneACCESS record with in-frame sequences only. Its versions omit some clonotypes, under half of them owing to an unresolved V gene in the studies checked, with the rest unexplained. Counted in this sample were around 97,000 clones; approximately 82% of them appeared once. Approximately 30% of the sample is held by the ten biggest clonotypes. Interpreted using the paper, the time point label stands for: about twelve months on ibrutinib. Sequencing used PBMCs, obtained after 12 months of ibrutinib treatment. The receptors stem from a human donor with chronic lymphocytic leukemia.

This chain joins TRBV7-2 and TRBJ1-2, with a weak D call TRBD1 (5 bases). V was pared by 1 base and J by 8 bases, with 17 bases between. CDR1 and CDR2 from the germline V gene are SGHTA and FQGNSA. There are 15 residues in the CDR3. The chain's CDR3 is CASSLGNQGGRGYTF. The CDR3 coding sequence is TGTGCCAGCAGCTTAGGGAATCAGGGAGGAAGGGGCTACACCTTC.

The chain employs TRBV12-5 and TRBJ2-2; D may correspond to TRBD1 or TRBD2 (5 bases each). The germline V and J ends were trimmed by 10 bases and 3 bases, with 15 bases remaining between them. Germline loops: CDR1 LGHNT, CDR2 FRNRAP. CDR3 size: 14 residues. The CDR3 sequence: CATEGFFHTGELFF. CDR3 in DNA: TGTGCTACCGAGGGGTTTTTTCACACCGGGGAGCTGTTTTTT.

The CDR3, as DNA: TGTGCCAGCATTGAGCGGGAACACACTGAAGCTTTCTTT. This sequence encodes CASIEREHTEAFF. The chain joins TRBV25-1 to TRBJ1-1, with unresolved D. This CDR3 region has 13 residues. In germline, CDR1 is MGHDK, CDR2 SYGVNS. Deletions cut 7 bases from V and 3 bases from J, with 12 bases between.

The chain links TRBV30 to TRBJ1-4; D gene unclear. V gave up 1 base and J gave up 4 bases, with 7 bases separating them. This CDR3 contains 13 residues. Germline CDR1 reads GTSNPN; CDR2 reads SVGIG (reference sequence). The CDR3 reads CAWSEDLNEKLFF. As DNA, the CDR3 is TGTGCCTGGAGTGAGGACCTTAATGAAAAACTGTTTTTT.

The V and J genes are TRBV6-1 and TRBJ1-5; 7 bases map to TRBD1. CDR1 MNHNS and CDR2 SASEGT come from the germline V gene. Trimming cost V 3 bases and J 6 bases; bases outside gene matches: 5. The CDR3 is 14 residues long. The CDR3 sequence is CASSDPGGSQPQHF. DNA of the CDR3: TGTGCCAGCAGTGACCCAGGGGGAAGTCAGCCCCAGCATTTT.

This chain connects TRBV30 to TRBJ1-5; D may be TRBD1 (5 bases). Trimming cost V 1 base and J 3 bases, with 10 bases left between them. The CDR3 is made up of 14 amino acids. Looked up from germline, CDR1 is GTSNPN and CDR2 is SVGIG (reference sequence). DNA of the CDR3: TGTGCCTGGAGTGAAGTGGGGCTCAATCAGCCCCAGCATTTT. It is translated as CAWSEVGLNQPQHF.

This chain uses TRBV10-2 with TRBJ2-3; 9 bases match TRBD1. V trimming: 7 bases; J trimming: 0 bases; junction bases outside the gene matches: 8. CDR3 length: 16 residues. Germline assignment: CDR1 WSHSY and CDR2 SAAADI. The CDR3, as DNA: TGCGCCAGCACCCAACCGGGACAGGGTAGCACAGATACGCAGTATTTT. This encodes CASTQPGQGSTDTQYF.

CDR3 in amino acids: CASSPPGSGQETQYF. The CDR3 coding sequence is TGCGCCAGCAGCCCCCCTGGTAGCGGGCAAGAGACCCAGTACTTC. V and J are TRBV5-1 and TRBJ2-5; 7 nucleotides align to TRBD2. Germline-derived CDR1 and CDR2 are SGHRS and YFSETQ. The CDR3 length is 15 residues. V trimming: 4 bases; J trimming: 2 bases; junction bases outside the gene matches: 8.

The genes are TRBV5-4 and TRBJ2-7; the D is unclear. Germline assignment: CDR1 SGHNT and CDR2 YYREEE (reference sequence). The CDR3 runs to 15 residues. Trimming left V 0 bases short and J 2 bases short, with 12 bases between. The CDR3 region has the DNA TGTGCCAGCAGCTTGGGCGAAAGACCTCCCTACGAGCAGTACTTC. Its translation is CASSLGERPPYEQYF.

With regard to this clone: Germline is not matched at one junction end, which may reflect a read error. V is TRBV10-3 and J is TRBJ1-1, with 9 nucleotides matching TRBD1. The length of the CDR3 is 14 residues. From germline, CDR1 is ENHRY and CDR2 SYGVKD. The CDR3 sequence is CATSDGTGLTEAFF. The CDR3 DNA reads TGTGCCACCAGTGACGGGACAGGGCTCACTGAAGCTTTCTTT.

The chain links TRBV2 to TRBJ2-7; TRBD1 matches 7 bases. Trimming took 6 bases from V and 3 from J; bases not matched to a gene: 8. The CDR3 length is 14 residues. The germline CDR1 and CDR2 sequences are SNHLY and FYNNEI. DNA of the CDR3: TGTGCCAGCAGAGAGACAGGGACAATCTACGAGCAGTACTTC. Translated, it gives CASRETGTIYEQYF.

The rearrangement uses TRBV10-1 and TRBJ2-3, with D hard to call. The CDR3 sequence is 13 residues long. Germline CDR1 WNHNN, CDR2 SYGVQD (reference sequence). V gave up 5 bases and J gave up 4 bases, with 10 bases separating them. DNA for the CDR3: TGCGCCAGCAGTCCCCATCTAGCAGATACGCAGTATTTT. It is translated as CASSPHLADTQYF.

This clone was seen a handful of times. The germline gene is not matched at one end of the junction; a read error may be the cause. The chain carries TRBV15 and TRBJ2-1; the D gene could be TRBD1 or TRBD2 (5 bases each). Germline V gives CDR1 LNHNV, CDR2 YYDKDF (reference sequence). There are 17 residues in the CDR3. CDR3 DNA: TGTGCCACCACCAGAGCCGGGACCTTAGGTGGATACAATGAGCAGTTCTTC. Its translation: CATTRAGTLGGYNEQFF.

This clone was detected only a few times. The rearrangement links TRBV27 to TRBJ1-6; D uncertain. Germline CDR1 MNHEY, CDR2 SMNVEV (reference sequence). Trimming stripped 8 bases from V and 11 bases from J, with 19 bases between. CDR3 size: 14 residues. The CDR3 sequence: CASRPTRELTPLHF. CDR3 bases: TGTGCCAGCCGACCGACTAGGGAGCTGACACCCCTCCACTTT.